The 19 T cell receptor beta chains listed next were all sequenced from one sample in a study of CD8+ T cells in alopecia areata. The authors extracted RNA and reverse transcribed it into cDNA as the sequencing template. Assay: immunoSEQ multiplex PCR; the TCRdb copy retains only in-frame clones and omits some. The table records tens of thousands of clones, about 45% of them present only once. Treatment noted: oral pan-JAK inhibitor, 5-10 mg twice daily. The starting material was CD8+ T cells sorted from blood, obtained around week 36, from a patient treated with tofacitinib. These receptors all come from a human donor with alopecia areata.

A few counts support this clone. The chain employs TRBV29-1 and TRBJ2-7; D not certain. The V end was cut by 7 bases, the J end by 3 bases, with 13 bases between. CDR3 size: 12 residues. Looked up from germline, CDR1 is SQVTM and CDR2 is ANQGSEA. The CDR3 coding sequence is TGCAGCGCACGGGTTAGTGACTACGAGCAGTACTTC. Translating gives CSARVSDYEQYF.

CDR3 amino acids: CAWSVMDRGSDTQYF. The CDR3 DNA reads as TGTGCCTGGAGTGTAATGGACAGGGGGTCAGATACGCAGTATTTT. This chain uses TRBV30 with TRBJ2-3, with 10 bases that match TRBD1. V lost 0 bases, J lost 4 bases, and 4 bases stayed unmatched. Germline values: CDR1 GTSNPN, CDR2 SVGIG (reference sequence). CDR3 size: 15 residues.

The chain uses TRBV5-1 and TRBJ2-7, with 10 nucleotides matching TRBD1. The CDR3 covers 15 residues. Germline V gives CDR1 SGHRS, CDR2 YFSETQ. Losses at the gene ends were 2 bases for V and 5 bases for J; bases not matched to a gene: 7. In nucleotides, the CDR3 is TGCGCCAGCAGCTTCAGGACAGGGGGGATAAACGAGCAGTACTTC. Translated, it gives CASSFRTGGINEQYF.

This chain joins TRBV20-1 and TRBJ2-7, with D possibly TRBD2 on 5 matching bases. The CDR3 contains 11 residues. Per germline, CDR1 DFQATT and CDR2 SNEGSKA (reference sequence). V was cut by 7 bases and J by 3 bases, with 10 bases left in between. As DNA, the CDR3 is TGCAGTGTCAGCAGCGGCTACGAGCAGTACTTC. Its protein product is CSVSSGYEQYF.

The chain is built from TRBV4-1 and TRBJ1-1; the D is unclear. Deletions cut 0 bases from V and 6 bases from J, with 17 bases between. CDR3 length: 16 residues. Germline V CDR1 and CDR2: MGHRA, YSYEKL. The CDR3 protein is CASSQDAARVRAEAFF. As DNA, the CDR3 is TGCGCCAGCAGCCAAGATGCGGCGAGGGTTCGCGCTGAAGCTTTCTTT.

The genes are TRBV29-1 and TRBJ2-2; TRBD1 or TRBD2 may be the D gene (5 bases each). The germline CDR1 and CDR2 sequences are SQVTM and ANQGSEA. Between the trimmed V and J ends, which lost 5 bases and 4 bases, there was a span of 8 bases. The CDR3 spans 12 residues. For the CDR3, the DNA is TGCAGCGTTCTCGGGGCCACCGGGGAGCTGTTTTTT. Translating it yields CSVLGATGELFF.

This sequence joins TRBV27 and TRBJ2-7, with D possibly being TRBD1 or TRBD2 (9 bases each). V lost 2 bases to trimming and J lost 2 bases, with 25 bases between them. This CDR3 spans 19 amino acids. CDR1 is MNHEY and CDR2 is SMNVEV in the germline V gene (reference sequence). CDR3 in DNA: TGTGCCAGCAGTTTAGCTCCCGGGACAGGGAGCGGGAGGCCCTACGAGCAGTACTTC. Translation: CASSLAPGTGSGRPYEQYF.

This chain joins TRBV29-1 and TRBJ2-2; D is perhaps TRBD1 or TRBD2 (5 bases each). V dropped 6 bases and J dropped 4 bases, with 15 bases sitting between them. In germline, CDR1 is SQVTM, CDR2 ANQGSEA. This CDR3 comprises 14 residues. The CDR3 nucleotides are TGCAGCGTGGTCGGGACGGGTTTCACCGGGGAGCTGTTTTTT. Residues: CSVVGTGFTGELFF.

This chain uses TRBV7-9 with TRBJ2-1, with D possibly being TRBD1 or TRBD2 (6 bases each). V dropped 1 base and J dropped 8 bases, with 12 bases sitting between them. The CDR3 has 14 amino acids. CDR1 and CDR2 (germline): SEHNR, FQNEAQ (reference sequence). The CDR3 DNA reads TGTGCCAGCAGCTTAGTGGGGGCTAGCGATGAGCAGTTCTTC. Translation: CASSLVGASDEQFF.

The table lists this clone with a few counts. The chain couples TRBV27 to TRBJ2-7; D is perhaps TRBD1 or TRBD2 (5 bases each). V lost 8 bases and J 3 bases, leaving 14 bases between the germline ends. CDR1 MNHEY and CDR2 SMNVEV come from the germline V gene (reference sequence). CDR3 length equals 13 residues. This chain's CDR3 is CASVVGDDYEQYF. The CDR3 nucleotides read TGTGCCAGCGTTGTAGGGGACGACTACGAGCAGTACTTC.

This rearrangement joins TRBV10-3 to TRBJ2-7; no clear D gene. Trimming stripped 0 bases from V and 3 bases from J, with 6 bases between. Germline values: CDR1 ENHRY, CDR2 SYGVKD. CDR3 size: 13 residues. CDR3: CAISESIIYEQYF. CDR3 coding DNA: TGTGCCATCAGTGAGTCAATAATCTACGAGCAGTACTTC.

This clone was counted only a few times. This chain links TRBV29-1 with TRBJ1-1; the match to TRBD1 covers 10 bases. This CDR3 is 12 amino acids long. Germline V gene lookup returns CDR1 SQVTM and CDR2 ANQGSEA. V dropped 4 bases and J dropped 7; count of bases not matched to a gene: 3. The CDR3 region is CSVGDRGFEAFF. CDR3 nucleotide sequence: TGCAGCGTTGGGGACAGGGGCTTTGAAGCTTTCTTT.

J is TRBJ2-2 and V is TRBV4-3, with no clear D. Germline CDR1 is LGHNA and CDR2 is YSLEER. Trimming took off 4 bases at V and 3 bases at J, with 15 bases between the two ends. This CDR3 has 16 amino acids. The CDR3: CASSPRLNQDTGELFF. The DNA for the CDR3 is TGCGCCAGCAGCCCCCGCCTGAATCAAGACACCGGGGAGCTGTTTTTT.

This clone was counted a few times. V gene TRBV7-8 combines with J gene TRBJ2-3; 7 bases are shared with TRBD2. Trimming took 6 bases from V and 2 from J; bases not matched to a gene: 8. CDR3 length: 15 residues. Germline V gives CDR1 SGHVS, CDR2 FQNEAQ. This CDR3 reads CASRLSGLLTDTQYF. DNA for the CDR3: TGTGCCAGCAGACTTTCGGGACTACTCACAGATACGCAGTATTTT.

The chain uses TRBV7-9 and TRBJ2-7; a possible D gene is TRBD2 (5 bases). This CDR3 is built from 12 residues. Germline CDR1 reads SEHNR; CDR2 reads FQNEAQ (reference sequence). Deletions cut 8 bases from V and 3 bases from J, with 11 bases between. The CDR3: CASGPGVYEQYF. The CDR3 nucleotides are TGTGCCAGCGGGCCCGGGGTCTACGAGCAGTACTTC.

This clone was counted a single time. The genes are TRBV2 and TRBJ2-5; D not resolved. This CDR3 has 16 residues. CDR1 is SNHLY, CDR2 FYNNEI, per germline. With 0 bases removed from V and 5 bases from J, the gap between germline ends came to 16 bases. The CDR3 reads CASSEARTPSSETQYF. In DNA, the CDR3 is TGTGCCAGCAGTGAAGCGCGAACTCCATCGTCGGAGACCCAGTACTTC.

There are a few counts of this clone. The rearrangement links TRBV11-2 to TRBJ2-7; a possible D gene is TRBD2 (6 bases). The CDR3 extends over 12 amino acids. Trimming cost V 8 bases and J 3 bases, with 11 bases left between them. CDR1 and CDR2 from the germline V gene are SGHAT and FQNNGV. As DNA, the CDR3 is TGTGCCAGCCGGAGGGATTACTACGAGCAGTACTTC. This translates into CASRRDYYEQYF.

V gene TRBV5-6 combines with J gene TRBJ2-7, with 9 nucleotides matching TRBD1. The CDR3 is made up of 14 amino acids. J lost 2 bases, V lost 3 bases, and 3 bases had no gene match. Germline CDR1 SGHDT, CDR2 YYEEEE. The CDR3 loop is CASSWGTGTYEQYF. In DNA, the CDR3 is TGTGCCAGCAGCTGGGGGACAGGGACCTACGAGCAGTACTTC.

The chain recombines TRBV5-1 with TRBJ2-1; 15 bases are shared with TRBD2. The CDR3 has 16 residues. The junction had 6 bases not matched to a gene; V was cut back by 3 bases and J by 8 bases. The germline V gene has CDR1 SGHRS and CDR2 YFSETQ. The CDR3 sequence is CASSWRTSGRGDEQFF. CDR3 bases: TGCGCCAGCAGCTGGCGGACTAGCGGGAGGGGTGATGAGCAGTTCTTC.